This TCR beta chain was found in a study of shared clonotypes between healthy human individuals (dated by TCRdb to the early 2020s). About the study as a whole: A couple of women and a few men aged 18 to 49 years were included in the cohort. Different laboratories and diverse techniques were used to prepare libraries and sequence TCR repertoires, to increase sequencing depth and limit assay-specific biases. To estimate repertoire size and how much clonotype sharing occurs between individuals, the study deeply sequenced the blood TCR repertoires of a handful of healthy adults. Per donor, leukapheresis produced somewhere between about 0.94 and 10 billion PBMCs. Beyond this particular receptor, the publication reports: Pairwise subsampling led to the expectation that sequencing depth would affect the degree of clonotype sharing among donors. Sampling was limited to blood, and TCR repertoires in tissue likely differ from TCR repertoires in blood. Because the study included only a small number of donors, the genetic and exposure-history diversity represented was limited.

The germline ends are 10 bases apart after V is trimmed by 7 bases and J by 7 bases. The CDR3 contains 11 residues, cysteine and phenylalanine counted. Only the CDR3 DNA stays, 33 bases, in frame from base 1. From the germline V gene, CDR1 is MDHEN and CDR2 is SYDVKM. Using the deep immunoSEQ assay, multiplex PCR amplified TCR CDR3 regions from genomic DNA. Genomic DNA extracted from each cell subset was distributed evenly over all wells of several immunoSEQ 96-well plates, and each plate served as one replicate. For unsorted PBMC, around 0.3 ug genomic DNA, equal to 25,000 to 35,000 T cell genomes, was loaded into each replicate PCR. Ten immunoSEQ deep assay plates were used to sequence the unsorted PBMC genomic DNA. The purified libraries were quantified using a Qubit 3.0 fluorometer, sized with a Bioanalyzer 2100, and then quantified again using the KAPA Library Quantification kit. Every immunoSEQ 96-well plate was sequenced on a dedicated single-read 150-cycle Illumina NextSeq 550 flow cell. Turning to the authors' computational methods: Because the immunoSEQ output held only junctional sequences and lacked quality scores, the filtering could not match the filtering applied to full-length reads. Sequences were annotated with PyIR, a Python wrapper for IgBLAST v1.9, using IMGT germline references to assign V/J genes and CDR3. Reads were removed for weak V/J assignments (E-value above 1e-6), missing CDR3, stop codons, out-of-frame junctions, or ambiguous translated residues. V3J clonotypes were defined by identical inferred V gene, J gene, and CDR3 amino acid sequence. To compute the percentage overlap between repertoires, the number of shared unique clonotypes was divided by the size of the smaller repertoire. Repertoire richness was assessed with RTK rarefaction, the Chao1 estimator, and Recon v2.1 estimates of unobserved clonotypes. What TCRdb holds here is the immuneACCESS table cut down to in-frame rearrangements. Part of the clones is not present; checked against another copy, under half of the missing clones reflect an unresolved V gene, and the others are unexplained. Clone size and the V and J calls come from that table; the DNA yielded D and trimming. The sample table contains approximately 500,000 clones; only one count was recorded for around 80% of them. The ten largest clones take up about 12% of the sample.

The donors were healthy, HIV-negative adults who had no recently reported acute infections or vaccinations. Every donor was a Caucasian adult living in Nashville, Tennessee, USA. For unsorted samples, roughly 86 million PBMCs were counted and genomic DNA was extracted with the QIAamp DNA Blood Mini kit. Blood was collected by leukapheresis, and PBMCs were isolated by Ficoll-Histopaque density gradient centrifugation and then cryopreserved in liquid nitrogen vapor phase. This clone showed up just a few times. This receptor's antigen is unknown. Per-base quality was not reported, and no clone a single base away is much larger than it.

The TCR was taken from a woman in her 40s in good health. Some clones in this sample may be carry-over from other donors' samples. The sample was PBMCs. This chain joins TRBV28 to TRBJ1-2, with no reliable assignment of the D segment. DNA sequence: TGTGCCAGCACCCTGGCGGGTGGCTACACCTTC. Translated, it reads CASTLAGGYTF.